This T cell receptor (beta chain) was documented in a study of T cells in Graves' hyperthyroidism and ophthalmopathy (dated by TCRdb to about 2019). Notes on the research overall: Peripheral blood was collected at initial diagnosis, before any treatment. Prospective prediction of ophthalmopathy was tested in an independent validation cohort of 18 to 20 hyperthyroidism patients and 17 patients who later progressed to ophthalmopathy. The approximately 100 discovery patients were divided at random into training and test sets in a 7:3 ratio. In addition, the study compared T-cell repertoires in thyroid tissue and in blood from about 6 Graves' hyperthyroidism patients. After sampling, hyperthyroidism patients received methimazole starting at 30 mg daily, and ophthalmopathy patients received high-dose intravenous methylprednisolone. According to the paper, TCR Vbeta CDR3 sequencing was carried out on 120 to 150 peripheral blood samples, which came from fewer than 50 ophthalmopathy, roughly 75 hyperthyroidism and approximately 17 progressor patients. To identify distinguishing TCR V-J signatures, a discovery cohort of around 100 patients was used, comprising 40 to 45 with Graves' ophthalmopathy and roughly 60 with stable Graves' hyperthyroidism. What the research found in general, with its limitations: In validation, the model predicted progression to ophthalmopathy with 60% to 71% sensitivity and roughly 75% specificity, a median of approximately 6.7 months before onset. Blood samples also contained most of the expanded thyroid clonotypes (frequency above 0.001), which suggests that blood repertoires may reflect thyroid immune responses. Sample size was not statistically predetermined, and investigators were not blinded to group allocation. A model built on a 13 V-J signature distinguished ophthalmopathy from stable hyperthyroidism, reaching approximately 89% sensitivity and around 81% specificity in cross-validation and 80%/75% in testing.

CDR1 and CDR2 are drawn from the germline V gene: MDHEN, SYDVKM. From its cysteine to its phenylalanine, the CDR3 spans 12 amino acids. Kept here is only the CDR3 DNA, which spans 36 bases and is read in frame from base 1. For this chain, trimming is 7 bases at the V end and 3 bases at the J end, and the number of junction bases without a gene match is 3. Stable Graves' hyperthyroidism was defined as no progression to ophthalmopathy during 18 months of follow-up. The hyperthyroidism patients were between 18 and 65 years old and newly diagnosed, with a disease duration of less than 2 months. Patients with uncontrolled infections, other autoimmune diseases, pregnancy or lactation were excluded. Diagnoses were established on the basis of clinical symptoms, serum thyroxine and TRAb, thyroid ultrasound, and orbital computed tomography. PBMCs were separated from 7.5 to 10 ml of fresh peripheral blood using Ficoll-Paque density gradient centrifugation. Trizol reagent was used to extract total RNA, and RNA quality was then checked on an Agilent 2100 Bioanalyzer.

The table lists this clonotype with many counts. The antigen it recognizes is unknown. Base-call qualities are not available, and no considerably larger clone is one nucleotide away. TCR beta CDR3 regions were amplified from RNA transcripts. A first-round RT-PCR of the TCR CDR3 used the HTBI primer set with the Qiagen OneStep RT-PCR kit. Libraries were constructed in a second round of multiplex PCR, after which size selection and purification were performed. The libraries were sequenced on an Illumina HiSeq2000 using paired-end 100 bp reads. Regarding the original processing steps: Raw data were processed with SOAPnuke, discarding reads with adapters, uncalled bases, mean Phred below 15, or no exact constant-primer or identifier match. High-quality paired reads were merged with COPE v1.2.5, and unique nucleotide sequences were defined as clonotypes. Clonotypes were aligned to IMGT TRBV, TRBD and TRBJ reference segments using MiTCR v1.1. The analysis was restricted to V-J combinations with a frequency above 0.0001, which together covered approximately 99% of the repertoires. A TCS score was defined as the ratio between F50 (clonal expansion) and ExV (chaos), using BLOSUM62-based TCRdist between CDR3 peptides within each V-J. Welch's t-statistics and random forest reduced approximately 520 V-J features to about 12, which were used in a naive Bayes classifier (R e1071). The public reads were reanalyzed by TCRdb: fastp trimming at Q25, MiXCR alignment, in-frame beta chains only. Under each unique CDR3 protein, matching rows form one entry showing the most common genes and DNA. TCRdb, rather than the study authors, made the V and J calls. This sample has about 570,000 distinct CDR3 sequences in its table, and 11% to 15% of those were observed once. The ten most abundant clones make up approximately 14% of the sample.

This TCR was recovered from a middle-aged woman with Graves' hyperthyroidism. Sequencing was carried out using blood. Recombination linked TRBV28 to TRBJ2-7, with 7 central nucleotides matching TRBD1. Read as DNA, the sequence is TGTGCCAGCAAAGGGGGCGGCTACGAGCAGTACTTC. This sequence encodes CASKGGGYEQYF.